The clone carrying this T cell receptor (beta chain) was observed a few times. How the authors handled the data: The authors estimated nucleated cell counts from reference gene primer amplification. The table came from immunoSEQ multiplex PCR; TCRdb's copy has only in-frame clones and leaves some out. V and J calls plus clone size are reproduced from that table; the DNA served to infer D and trimming. The data contain about 240,000 clones, roughly 91% of them singletons. The entry originates in a study of blood T cell repertoires in COVID-19. Overall study context: Samples came from the United States, Italy and Spain, spanning acute and convalescent COVID-19.

Across under 25 US areas, participants ranged in age from roughly 18 to 95 years. V shed 2 bases, J shed 7 bases, and the junction held 9 bases outside the gene matches. The CDR3 totals 14 residues. Germline values: CDR1 SGDLS, CDR2 YYNGEE. The chain employs TRBV9 and TRBJ2-7; TRBD2 agrees at 7 bases. The sequencing input was PBMCs or T cells enriched from blood (not recorded which). The origin of this receptor is a woman aged 25 to 45 who had recovered from COVID-19. The CDR3 DNA sequence: TGTGCCAGCAGCGTTGGGGGGAGGGCTCATGAGCAGTACTTC. As protein: CASSVGGRAHEQYF.